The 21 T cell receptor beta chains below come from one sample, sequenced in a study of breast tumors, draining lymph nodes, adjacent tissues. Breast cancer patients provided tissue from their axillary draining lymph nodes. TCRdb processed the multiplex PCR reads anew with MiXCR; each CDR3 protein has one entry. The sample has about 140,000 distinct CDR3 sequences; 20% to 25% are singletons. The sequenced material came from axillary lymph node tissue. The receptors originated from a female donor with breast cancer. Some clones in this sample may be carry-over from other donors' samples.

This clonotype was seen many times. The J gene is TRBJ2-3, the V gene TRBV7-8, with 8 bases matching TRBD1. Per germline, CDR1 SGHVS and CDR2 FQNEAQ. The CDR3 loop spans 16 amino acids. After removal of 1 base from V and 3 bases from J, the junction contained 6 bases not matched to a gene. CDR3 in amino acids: CASSLVQGVSTDTQYF. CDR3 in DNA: TGTGCCAGCAGCTTAGTACAGGGGGTATCGACAGATACGCAGTATTTT.

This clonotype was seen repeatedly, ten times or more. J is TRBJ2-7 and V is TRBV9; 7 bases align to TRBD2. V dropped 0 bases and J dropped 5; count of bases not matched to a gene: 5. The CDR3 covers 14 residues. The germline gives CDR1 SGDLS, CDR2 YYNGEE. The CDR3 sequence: CASSVGGGADEQYF. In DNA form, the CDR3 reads TGTGCCAGCAGCGTAGGGGGAGGGGCCGACGAGCAGTACTTC. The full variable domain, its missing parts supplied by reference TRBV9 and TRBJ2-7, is DSGVTQTPKHLITATGQRVTLRCSPRSGDLSVYWYQQSLDQGLQFLIQYYNGEERAKGNILERFSAQQFPDLHSELNLSSLELGDSALYFCASSVGGGADEQYFGPGTRLTVT.

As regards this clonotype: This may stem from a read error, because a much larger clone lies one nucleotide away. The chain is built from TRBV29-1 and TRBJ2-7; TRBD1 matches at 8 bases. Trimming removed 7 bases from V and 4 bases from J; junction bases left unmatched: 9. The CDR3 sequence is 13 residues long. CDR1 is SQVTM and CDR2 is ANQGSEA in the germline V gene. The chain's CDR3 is CSASQGDRYEQYF. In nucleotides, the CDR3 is TGCAGCGCCTCACAGGGGGATAGGTACGAGCAGTACTTC.

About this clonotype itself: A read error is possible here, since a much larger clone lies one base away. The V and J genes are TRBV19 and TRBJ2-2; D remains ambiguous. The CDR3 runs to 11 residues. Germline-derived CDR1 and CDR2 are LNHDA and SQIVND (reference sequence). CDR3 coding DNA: TGTGTCAGTCACAACACCGGGGAGCTGTTTTTT. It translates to CVSHNTGELFF.

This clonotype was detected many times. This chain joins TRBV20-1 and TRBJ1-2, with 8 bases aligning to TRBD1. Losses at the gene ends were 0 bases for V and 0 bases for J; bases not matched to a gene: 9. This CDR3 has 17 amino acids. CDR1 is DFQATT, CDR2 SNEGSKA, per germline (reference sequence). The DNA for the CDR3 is TGCAGTGCTAGAGATTTCGGACAGGGCGTCCCTAACTATGGCTACACCTTC. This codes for CSARDFGQGVPNYGYTF.

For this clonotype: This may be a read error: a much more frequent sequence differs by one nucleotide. CDR3 bases: TGCGCCAGCAGTGAGTCTATGGTAGCGGGAGACGTAGAGACCCAGCACTTC. It is translated as CASSESMVAGDVETQHF. V usage is TRBV10-1 and J usage is TRBJ2-5; 9 nucleotides align to TRBD2. This CDR3 has 17 residues. In germline, CDR1 is WNHNN, CDR2 SYGVQD (reference sequence).

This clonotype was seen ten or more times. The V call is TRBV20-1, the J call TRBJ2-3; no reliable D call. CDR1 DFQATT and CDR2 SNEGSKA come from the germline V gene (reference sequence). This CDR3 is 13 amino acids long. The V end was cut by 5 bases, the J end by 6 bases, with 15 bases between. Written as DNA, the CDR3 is TGCAGTGCTGGAGTCCCCTCTATGGATACGCAGTATTTT. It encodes CSAGVPSMDTQYF.

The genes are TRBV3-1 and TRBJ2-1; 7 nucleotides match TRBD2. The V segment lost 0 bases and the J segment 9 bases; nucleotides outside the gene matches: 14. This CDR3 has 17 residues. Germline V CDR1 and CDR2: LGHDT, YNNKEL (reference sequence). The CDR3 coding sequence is TGTGCCAGCAGCCAAGAATCCCGCTTCGGGGGAGGGCCTGAGCAGTTCTTC. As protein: CASSQESRFGGGPEQFF.

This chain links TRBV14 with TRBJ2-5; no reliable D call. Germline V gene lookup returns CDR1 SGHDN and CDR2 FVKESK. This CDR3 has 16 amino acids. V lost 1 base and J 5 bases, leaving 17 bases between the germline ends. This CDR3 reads CASSQAARKSMETQYF. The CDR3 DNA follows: TGTGCCAGCAGCCAAGCGGCCCGCAAATCCATGGAGACCCAGTACTTC.

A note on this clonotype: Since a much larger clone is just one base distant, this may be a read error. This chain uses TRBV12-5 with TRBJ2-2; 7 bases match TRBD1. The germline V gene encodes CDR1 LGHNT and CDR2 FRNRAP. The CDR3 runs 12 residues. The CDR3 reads CATRQGAGELSF. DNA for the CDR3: TGTGCTACTAGACAGGGTGCCGGGGAGCTGTCTTTT.

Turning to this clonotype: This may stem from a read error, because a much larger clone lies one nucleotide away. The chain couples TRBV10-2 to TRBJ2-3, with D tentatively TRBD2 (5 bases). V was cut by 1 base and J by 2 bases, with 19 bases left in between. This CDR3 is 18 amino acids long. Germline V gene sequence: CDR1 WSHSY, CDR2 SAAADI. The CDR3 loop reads CASSELRARLLATDTQYF. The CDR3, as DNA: TGCGCCAGCAGTGAGTTGAGAGCGAGACTCCTAGCCACAGATACGCAGTATTTT.

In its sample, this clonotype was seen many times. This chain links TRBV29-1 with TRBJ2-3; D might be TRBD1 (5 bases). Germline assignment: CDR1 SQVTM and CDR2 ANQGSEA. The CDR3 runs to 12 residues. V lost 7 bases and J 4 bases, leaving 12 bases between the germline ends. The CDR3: CSGQGRADTQYF. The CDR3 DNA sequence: TGCAGCGGGCAGGGTAGAGCAGATACGCAGTATTTT.

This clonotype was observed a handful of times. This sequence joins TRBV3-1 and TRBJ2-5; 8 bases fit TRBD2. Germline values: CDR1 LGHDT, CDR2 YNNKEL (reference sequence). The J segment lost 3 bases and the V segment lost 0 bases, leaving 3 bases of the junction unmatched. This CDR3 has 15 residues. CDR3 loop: CASSQDPGREETQYF. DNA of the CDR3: TGTGCCAGCAGCCAAGATCCCGGGAGGGAAGAGACCCAGTACTTC.

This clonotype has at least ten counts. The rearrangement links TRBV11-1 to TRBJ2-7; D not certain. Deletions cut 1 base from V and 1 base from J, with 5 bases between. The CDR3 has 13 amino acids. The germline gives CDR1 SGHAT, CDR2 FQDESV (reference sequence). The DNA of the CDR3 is TGTGCCAGCAGCTTAGACCATTCCTACGAGCAGTACTTC. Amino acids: CASSLDHSYEQYF.

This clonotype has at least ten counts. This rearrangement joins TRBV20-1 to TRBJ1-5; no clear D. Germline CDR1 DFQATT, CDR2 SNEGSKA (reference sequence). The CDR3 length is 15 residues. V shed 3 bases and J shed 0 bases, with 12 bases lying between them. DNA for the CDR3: TGCAGTGCTAGGAACGGATCGAATAGCAATCAGCCCCAGCATTTT. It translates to CSARNGSNSNQPQHF.

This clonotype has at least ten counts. The chain's CDR3 is CASSLTFTSYEQYF. The CDR3 coding sequence is TGTGCCAGCAGTTTGACATTCACTTCCTACGAGCAGTACTTC. This chain links TRBV12-3 or TRBV12-4 with TRBJ2-7; D unclear. The CDR3 sequence is 14 residues long. Trimming shortened V by 3 bases and J by 1 base, and 10 bases separated the two germline ends.

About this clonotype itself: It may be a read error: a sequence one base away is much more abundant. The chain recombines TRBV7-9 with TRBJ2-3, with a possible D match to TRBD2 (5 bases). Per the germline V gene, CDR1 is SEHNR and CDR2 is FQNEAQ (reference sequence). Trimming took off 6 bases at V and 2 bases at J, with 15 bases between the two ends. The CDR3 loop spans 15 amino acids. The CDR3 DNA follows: TGTGCCAGCAGTAACCGACGGGGAAACACAGATACGCAGTATTTT. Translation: CASSNRRGNTDTQYF.

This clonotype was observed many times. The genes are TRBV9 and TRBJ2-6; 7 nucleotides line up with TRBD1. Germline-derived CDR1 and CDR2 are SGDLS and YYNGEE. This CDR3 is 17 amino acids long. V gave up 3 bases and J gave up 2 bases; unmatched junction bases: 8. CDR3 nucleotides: TGTGCCAGCAGCGGACGACAGGGATTGACTGGGGCCAACGTCCTGACTTTC. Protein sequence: CASSGRQGLTGANVLTF.

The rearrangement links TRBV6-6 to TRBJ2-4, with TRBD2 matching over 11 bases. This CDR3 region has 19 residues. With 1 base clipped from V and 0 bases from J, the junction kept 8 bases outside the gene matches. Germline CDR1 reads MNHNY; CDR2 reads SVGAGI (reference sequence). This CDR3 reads CASSYWASGRKLAKNIQYF. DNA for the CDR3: TGTGCCAGCAGTTACTGGGCTAGCGGGAGGAAACTAGCCAAAAACATTCAGTACTTC.

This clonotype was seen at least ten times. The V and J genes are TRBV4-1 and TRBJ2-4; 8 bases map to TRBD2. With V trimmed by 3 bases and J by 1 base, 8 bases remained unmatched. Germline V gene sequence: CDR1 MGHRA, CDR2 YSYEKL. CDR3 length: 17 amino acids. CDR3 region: CASSQPTSGWAKNIQYF. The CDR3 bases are TGCGCCAGCAGCCAGCCTACTAGCGGATGGGCCAAAAACATTCAGTACTTC.

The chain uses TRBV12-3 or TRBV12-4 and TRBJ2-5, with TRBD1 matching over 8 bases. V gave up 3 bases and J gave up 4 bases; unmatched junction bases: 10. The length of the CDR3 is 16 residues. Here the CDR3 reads CASSFRTGGGRETQYF. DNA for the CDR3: TGTGCCAGCAGTTTCCGAACAGGGGGAGGACGAGAGACCCAGTACTTC.